This passage covers 23 T cell receptor beta chains from one sample sequenced in a study of beta chain features in type 1 diabetes. Expressed TCRB transcripts got sequenced, as all isolated RNA was reverse transcribed. The repertoire was sequenced with immunoSEQ multiplex PCR; TCRdb's copy has only in-frame clones and lacks some. The data contain a few hundred thousand clones, about 11% of them singletons. The sequencing sample was made of central memory CD4+ T cells from blood. The receptors derive from a man aged 18 to 30 in good health.

The table lists this clone with a few counts. Here the CDR3 reads CASNLRGSGANVLTF. CDR3 DNA sequence: TGTGCCAGCAACTTGAGGGGATCTGGGGCCAACGTCCTGACTTTC. The chain links TRBV28 to TRBJ2-6; tentatively, D is TRBD1 or TRBD2 (5 bases each). This CDR3 is 15 amino acids long. The germline V gene has CDR1 MDHEN and CDR2 SYDVKM. V dropped 7 bases and J dropped 1 base, with 11 bases sitting between them.

V and J are TRBV7-3 and TRBJ2-7, with D possibly being TRBD2 (6 bases). The CDR3 is 17 amino acids. V lost 3 bases to trimming and J lost 0 bases, with 18 bases between them. CDR1 and CDR2 from the germline V gene are SGHTA and FQGTGA. This CDR3 is CASSLTWGAGTSYEQYF. CDR3 coding DNA: TGTGCCAGCAGCTTGACCTGGGGCGCGGGGACCTCCTACGAGCAGTACTTC.

This clone showed up just a few times. V usage is TRBV30 and J usage is TRBJ2-7; 14 bases match TRBD2. The CDR3 runs to 15 residues. Germline V gene data show CDR1 as GTSNPN and CDR2 as SVGIG (reference sequence). After removal of 3 bases from V and 4 bases from J, the junction contained 5 bases not matched to a gene. CDR3 coding DNA: TGTGCCTGGAGCAAGGGACTAGCGGGAGTATACGAGCAGTACTTC. This encodes CAWSKGLAGVYEQYF.

This chain links TRBV19 with TRBJ1-1; D is unclear. The CDR3 is 15 residues long. V was cut by 6 bases and J by 1 base, with 15 bases left in between. Germline lookup yields CDR1 LNHDA and CDR2 SQIVND (reference sequence). The CDR3 protein is CASRTGFLGNTEAFF. Written as DNA, the CDR3 is TGTGCCAGTAGGACGGGTTTTCTGGGGAACACTGAAGCTTTCTTT.

This clone was counted a few times. The DNA of the CDR3 is TGTGCCAGCAGCTTACGGACCATCAATGAGCAGTTCTTC. This codes for CASSLRTINEQFF. The chain joins TRBV7-9 to TRBJ2-1; D unclear. V was trimmed by 2 bases and J by 6 bases, leaving 8 bases between them. CDR1 is SEHNR, CDR2 FQNEAQ, per germline (reference sequence). The CDR3 is made up of 13 amino acids.

The gene calls are TRBV29-1 and TRBJ2-2; TRBD2 is a possible D gene (5 bases). CDR1 and CDR2 from the germline V gene are SQVTM and ANQGSEA. Between the trimmed V and J ends, which lost 7 bases and 2 bases, there was a span of 11 bases. This CDR3 has 13 amino acids. CDR3 sequence reads: CSAKEENTGELFF. CDR3 sequence (DNA): TGCAGCGCAAAGGAGGAAAACACCGGGGAGCTGTTTTTT.

There are a few counts of this clone. The gene calls are TRBV2 and TRBJ1-2; tentative D call: TRBD1 (6 bases). The V gene lost 8 bases and the J gene lost 6 bases, with 16 bases spanning the gap. The CDR3 spans 13 residues. Per germline, CDR1 SNHLY and CDR2 FYNNEI. CDR3 in DNA: TGTGCCAGCGGGAAACAGGGACTTGATGGCTACACCTTC. Protein: CASGKQGLDGYTF.

This clone was picked up a small number of times. This sequence joins TRBV7-9 and TRBJ2-5; D is unclear. Trimming left V 2 bases short and J 5 bases short, with 3 bases between. There are 11 residues in the CDR3. CDR1 is SEHNR, CDR2 FQNEAQ, per germline (reference sequence). In nucleotides, the CDR3 is TGTGCCAGCAGCTTAACGGAGACCCAGTACTTC. Translated, it gives CASSLTETQYF.

This clone has at least ten counts. This chain joins TRBV9 and TRBJ2-5; TRBD2 is a possible D gene (5 bases). The V end lost 4 bases, the J end lost 5 bases, and 21 bases lay between the germline ends. Germline lookup yields CDR1 SGDLS and CDR2 YYNGEE. The length of the CDR3 is 16 residues. The CDR3: CASSPLNGGGGETQYF. CDR3 nucleotide sequence: TGTGCCAGCAGCCCTCTGAACGGCGGAGGCGGGGAGACCCAGTACTTC.

This rearrangement joins TRBV29-1 to TRBJ2-1, with 8 bases matching TRBD2. The CDR3 runs 14 residues. The trim removed 6 bases at V and 0 bases at J, leaving 4 bases unmatched. Germline V gene sequence: CDR1 SQVTM, CDR2 ANQGSEA. The CDR3 protein is CSVEGTSSYNEQFF. CDR3 in DNA: TGCAGCGTCGAGGGGACTAGCTCCTACAATGAGCAGTTCTTC.

This clone was seen repeatedly, ten times or more. The genes are TRBV30 and TRBJ2-7; D is undetermined. This CDR3 is built from 13 residues. V lost 1 base to trimming and J lost 5 bases, with 12 bases between them. CDR1 GTSNPN and CDR2 SVGIG come from the germline V gene (reference sequence). The CDR3 DNA sequence: TGTGCCTGGAGTGCCTCCGATGGTGACGAGCAGTACTTC. The encoded protein is CAWSASDGDEQYF.

The genes are TRBV6-1 and TRBJ2-1, with no clear D. Germline lookup yields CDR1 MNHNS and CDR2 SASEGT. The CDR3 is 12 amino acids. The ends were cut back, 6 bases at V and 8 bases at J, with 11 bases in the middle. DNA of the CDR3: TGTGCCAGCAGAAGTTACTCCGATGAGCAGTTCTTC. Translated: CASRSYSDEQFF.

This clone was counted many times. The V call is TRBV5-1, the J call TRBJ1-2; 7 nucleotides align to TRBD1. V was clipped by 4 bases and J by 4 bases; unmatched bases: 7. Per germline, CDR1 SGHRS and CDR2 YFSETQ. CDR3 length: 14 amino acids. The CDR3 here is CASSPGTAGYGYTF. Here the CDR3 DNA reads TGCGCCAGCAGCCCGGGGACAGCGGGCTATGGCTACACCTTC.

This clone was counted only a few times. V is TRBV7-2 and J is TRBJ2-7; D uncertain. Trimming left V 1 base short and J 2 bases short, with 12 bases between. From germline, CDR1 is SGHTA and CDR2 FQGNSA. The CDR3 covers 15 residues. CDR3 in amino acids: CASSLGQVSPYEQYF. The CDR3 DNA follows: TGTGCCAGCAGCTTAGGTCAGGTCTCCCCCTACGAGCAGTACTTC.

This clone was detected ten times or more. The chain couples TRBV6-5 to TRBJ2-5; 10 nucleotides line up with TRBD2. V lost 0 bases, J lost 2 bases, and 3 bases stayed unmatched. Germline CDR1 MNHEY, CDR2 SVGAGI. CDR3 size: 16 residues. The CDR3 loop is CASSYSASGGQETQYF. DNA for the CDR3: TGTGCCAGCAGTTACTCCGCTAGCGGGGGTCAAGAGACCCAGTACTTC.

This clone turned up a few times. The chain combines TRBV2 with TRBJ2-3, with 11 bases fitting TRBD2. Germline V lookup: CDR1 SNHLY, CDR2 FYNNEI. CDR3 size: 15 residues. The J segment lost 5 bases and the V segment lost 8 bases, leaving 9 bases of the junction unmatched. The CDR3 DNA follows: TGTGCCAGCGAATTACTAGCGGGAGTCGGAGATACGCAGTATTTT. Residues: CASELLAGVGDTQYF.

This clone turned up a few times. This chain joins TRBV5-4 and TRBJ2-5; 7 bases agree with TRBD1. Germline V gene lookup returns CDR1 SGHNT and CDR2 YYREEE (reference sequence). The V segment lost 5 bases and the J segment 5 bases; nucleotides outside the gene matches: 6. The CDR3 covers 13 residues. In DNA, the CDR3 is TGTGCCAGCAGAAAACAGGGGTTCGAGACCCAGTACTTC. Translated, it gives CASRKQGFETQYF.

This clone was picked up a small number of times. The V call is TRBV23-1, the J call TRBJ2-5, with D possibly TRBD1 on 6 matching bases. TRBV23-1 falls under the ORF class, with uncertain function. CDR3 length: 16 amino acids. The ends were cut back, 0 bases at V and 3 bases at J, with 14 bases in the middle. The CDR3 DNA reads as TGCGCCAGCAGTCAATCGAACCGGGACACGAAAGAGACCCAGTACTTC. Its translation is CASSQSNRDTKETQYF.

In this sample, this clone turned up a few times. The chain is built from TRBV7-6 and TRBJ2-4; TRBD2 matches at 7 bases. V was pared by 4 bases and J by 7 bases, with 7 bases of the junction left unmatched. CDR1 and CDR2 (germline): SGHVS, FNYEAQ. This CDR3 has 14 amino acids. The CDR3 loop reads CASSSGPGGNIQYF. Here the CDR3 DNA reads TGTGCCAGCAGCTCCGGCCCCGGGGGGAACATTCAGTACTTC.

The gene calls are TRBV27 and TRBJ2-5, with TRBD1 matching 8 bases. CDR1 MNHEY and CDR2 SMNVEV come from the germline V gene (reference sequence). Trimming at V came to 4 bases and at J to 3 bases, leaving 1 base not matched to a gene. The CDR3 runs 13 residues. In nucleotides, the CDR3 is TGTGCCAGCAGTTCGACAGGGGAAGAGACCCAGTACTTC. Translated: CASSSTGEETQYF.

The chain uses TRBV5-1 and TRBJ2-3; 9 bases are a match to TRBD2. Trimming cost V 2 bases and J 4 bases; bases outside gene matches: 8. Germline-derived CDR1 and CDR2 are SGHRS and YFSETQ. This CDR3 is built from 16 residues. CDR3 protein: CASSLLAGATSDTQYF. CDR3 coding DNA: TGCGCCAGCAGCTTATTAGCGGGAGCTACCTCAGATACGCAGTATTTT.

The chain employs TRBV5-1 and TRBJ2-1; 7 nucleotides match TRBD1. Per the germline V gene, CDR1 is SGHRS and CDR2 is YFSETQ. V dropped 4 bases and J dropped 4; count of bases not matched to a gene: 5. The CDR3 consists of 14 residues. CDR3 sequence reads: CASSLGQEYNEQFF. For the CDR3, the DNA is TGCGCCAGCAGCCTCGGACAGGAGTACAATGAGCAGTTCTTC. The full variable domain, in which reference TRBV5-1 and TRBJ2-1 provide the parts outside the CDR3, is KAGVTQTPRYLIKTRGQQVTLSCSPISGHRSVSWYQQTPGQGLQFLFEYFSETQRNKGNFPGRFSGRQFSNSRSEMNVSTLELGDSALYLCASSLGQEYNEQFFGPGTRLTVL.

V is TRBV7-8 and J is TRBJ2-1, with 10 nucleotides matching TRBD2. The length of the CDR3 is 18 residues. V was clipped by 0 bases and J by 6 bases; unmatched bases: 11. Germline V gives CDR1 SGHVS, CDR2 FQNEAQ. The CDR3 DNA follows: TGTGCCAGCAGCTTAGCGAGGCGGCTAGCGGGAGCTGGCAATGAGCAGTTCTTC. Translation gives CASSLARRLAGAGNEQFF.